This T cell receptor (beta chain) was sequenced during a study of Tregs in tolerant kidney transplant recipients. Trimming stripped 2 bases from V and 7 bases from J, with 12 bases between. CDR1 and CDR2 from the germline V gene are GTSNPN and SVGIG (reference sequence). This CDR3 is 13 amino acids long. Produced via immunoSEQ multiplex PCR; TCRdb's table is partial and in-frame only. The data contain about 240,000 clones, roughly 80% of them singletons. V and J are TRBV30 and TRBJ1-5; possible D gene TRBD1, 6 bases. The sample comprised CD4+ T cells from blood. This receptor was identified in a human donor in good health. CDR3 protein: CAWSLGGPQPQHF. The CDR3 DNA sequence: TGTGCCTGGAGTTTAGGGGGGCCCCAGCCCCAGCATTTT.